This TCR beta chain is drawn from a study of blood T cell repertoires in COVID-19. Profiled with immunoSEQ multiplex PCR; TCRdb holds only in-frame clones, not every one. The data contain around 40,000 clones, 60% to 80% of them singletons. CDR1 is MDHEN and CDR2 is SYDVKM in the germline V gene. This CDR3 contains 14 residues. Trimming removed 6 bases from V and 4 bases from J, with 15 bases in between. The TCR comes from a woman at least 80 years old with acute or convalescent COVID-19. The chain couples TRBV28 to TRBJ1-1; D is unclear. Source material: peripheral blood. CDR3 in amino acids: CASSPPGKGTEAFF. In DNA, the CDR3 is TGTGCCAGCAGCCCTCCGGGGAAGGGCACTGAAGCTTTCTTT.